The T cell receptor (beta chain) under discussion was sequenced for a study of T cell repertoires in ileal Crohn's disease. The wider study: Postoperative therapy was given to about half: 10 to 12 thiopurines, fewer than 20 anti-TNF agents. Each sample's TCRB immunosequencing used around 0.5 micrograms of biopsy DNA.

A remark on this clone: Antigen specificity is unknown.

The assay was immunoSEQ multiplex PCR, and TCRdb's table has in-frame clones only and misses some. The table shows 16,000 or so clones, with roughly 90% occurring only once. Time point in this sample: inflamed ileum from the surgical specimen. The study's findings and limits: All patients with clonality above 26.8% had endoscopic recurrence. Active smokers at surgery had more clonal expansions than non-smokers.

This clonotype was obtained from an adult with Crohn's disease. The sample was ileal tissue.

The CDR3 spells CASHRGGNEQFF. Written as DNA, the CDR3 is TGTGCCTCCCACCGCGGGGGCAATGAGCAGTTCTTC. The rearrangement links TRBV6-1 to TRBJ2-1; 7 positions match TRBD2. After removal of 11 bases from V and 6 bases from J, the junction contained 7 bases not matched to a gene. Germline V gene data show CDR1 as MNHNS and CDR2 as SASEGT. This CDR3 comprises 12 residues.